This is a list of T cell receptor beta chains from one sample in a study of blood T cell repertoires in COVID-19. TCRdb keeps only in-frame clones here, not all; method: immunoSEQ multiplex PCR. The sample includes about 94,000 clones, approximately 84% seen only once; the top ten take around 6.6%. Sequences were obtained from peripheral blood. The receptors stem from a man in his sixties with acute or convalescent COVID-19. CDR3s include the opening cysteine and the closing phenylalanine or tryptophan. The order of the fields is J gene, D gene, V gene, clone size, CDR3 DNA, CDR3 protein. D genes are given only for firm matches. Some rows have no size entry. The others give once, few or many, or a class for an expanded clone.

>TRBJ2-7|TRBD1|TRBV10-3|.
TGTGCCATTCCGGGACAGCTCTACGAGCAGTACTTC
CAIPGQLYEQYF
>TRBJ2-1|TRBD2|TRBV15|.
TGTGCCACCAGCAGAGCGGGGGGTAATGAGCAGTTCTTC
CATSRAGGNEQFF
>TRBJ1-1|.|TRBV21-1|.
TGTGCCAGCAGCAAAGCGCTTTATTCTTTGGGCAGGTGGGACACTGAAGCTTTCTTT
CASSKALYSLGRWDTEAFF
>TRBJ1-6|TRBD1|TRBV4-3|.
TGCGCCAGCAGCCAAGGGGGGCAGGGGGTATCCTCACCCCTCCACTTT
CASSQGGQGVSSPLHF
>TRBJ2-3|.|TRBV12-5|.
TGTGCTAGCGACCCCGTTGGACAGTCCACAGATACGCAGTATTTT
CASDPVGQSTDTQYF
>TRBJ1-1|TRBD1|TRBV5-1|.
TGCGCCAGCAGCCCCGGGACAGGGTCTTTTAACACTGAAGCTTTCTTT
CASSPGTGSFNTEAFF
>TRBJ1-6|.|TRBV4-2|.
TGTGCCAGCAGCCAAGATTCAGCGTATAATTCACCCCTCCACTTT
CASSQDSAYNSPLHF
>TRBJ1-5|.|TRBV5-6|.
TGTGCCAGCAGTTCGGACAGCATGAATCAGCCCCAGCATTTT
CASSSDSMNQPQHF
>TRBJ1-2|TRBD1|TRBV5-1|many
TGCGCCAGCAGCCCAGGACAGGGGGCCTATGGCTACACCTTC
CASSPGQGAYGYTF
>TRBJ2-1|.|TRBV27|.
TGTGCCAGCGACGATCGGGGCTACAATGAGCAGTTCTTC
CASDDRGYNEQFF
>TRBJ2-5|TRBD1|TRBV7-9|once
TGTGCCAGCAGCCAAACGACCGGGACAGGGGAGACCCAGTACTTC
CASSQTTGTGETQYF
>TRBJ1-3|.|TRBV19|.
TGTGCCACCACCCAGTCCGGGGGGCGAGGATCTGGAAACACCATATATTTT
CATTQSGGRGSGNTIYF
>TRBJ1-4|.|TRBV30|.
TGTGCCTGGACTCAGGGCTTCGGGGAAAAACTGTTTTTT
CAWTQGFGEKLFF
>TRBJ2-5|TRBD1|TRBV5-1|.
TGCGCCAGCAGCGGGACAGGGGTAGAGACCCAGTACTTC
CASSGTGVETQYF
>TRBJ1-5|.|TRBV4-1|.
TGCGCCAGCAGCCAAGATCGAGGGCACAATCAGCCCCAGCATTTT
CASSQDRGHNQPQHF
>TRBJ2-1|.|TRBV2|.
TGTGCCAGCAATAACAGGGGGGGGAATGAGCAGTTCTTC
CASNNRGGNEQFF
>TRBJ1-1|TRBD1|TRBV12-3/TRBV12-4|.
TGTGCCAGCAGTTTAGGGGACAGGCCTTTCTTT
CASSLGDRPFF
>TRBJ1-3|.|TRBV5-5|.
TGTGCCAGCAGCTTAAATTCTAATCCCGCCGACTCTGGAAACACCATATATTTT
CASSLNSNPADSGNTIYF
>TRBJ1-5|TRBD1|TRBV24-1|.
TGTGCCACCAGTGATCGGACAGGGTATAGCAATCAGCCCCAGCATTTT
CATSDRTGYSNQPQHF
>TRBJ1-2|TRBD1|TRBV7-2|.
TGTGCCAGCAGCTTAGCTCCGGACAGGAGCTATGGCTACACCTTC
CASSLAPDRSYGYTF
>TRBJ1-1|TRBD1|TRBV15|.
TGTGCCACCAGCAGCCGGGACAGTATAGCTTTCTTT
CATSSRDSIAFF
>TRBJ2-7|.|TRBV4-1|.
TGCGCCAGCAGCCACTCAGGGGACGAGCAGTACTTC
CASSHSGDEQYF
>TRBJ2-1|.|TRBV21-1|.
TGTGCCAGCAGCACGGCCCACAGGGCCCCCTCCTACAATGAGCAGTTCTTC
CASSTAHRAPSYNEQFF
>TRBJ2-1|TRBD1|TRBV5-6|.
TGTGCCAGCAGCCAAATCCCCGCCGCGACAGGGGGCAATGAGCAGTTCTTC
CASSQIPAATGGNEQFF
>TRBJ2-7|.|TRBV7-9|once
TGTGCCAGCAGCGACAACTACGAGCAGTACTTC
CASSDNYEQYF
>TRBJ2-7|.|TRBV2|few
TGTGCCAGCAGTTCCGACAGGTCTACTGGGCACGACGAGCAGTACTTC
CASSSDRSTGHDEQYF